These 24 T cell receptor beta chains share one sample of origin, sequenced in a study of cytomegalovirus exposure and HLA in healthy donors. TCRdb keeps only in-frame clones here, not all; method: immunoSEQ multiplex PCR. Of roughly 82,000 clones listed, 85% to 95% are singletons. The sequenced sample was PBMCs. The receptors were sampled from a man aged 18-30 years in good health and CMV-seronegative.

The rearrangement joins TRBV10-3 to TRBJ2-3; 8 bases align to TRBD2. Germline CDR1 ENHRY, CDR2 SYGVKD. J was trimmed by 0 bases and V by 7 bases; bases with no gene match: 6. The CDR3 length is 15 residues. The CDR3 here is CAITRSGGSTDTQYF. CDR3 bases: TGTGCCATCACAAGAAGCGGGGGAAGCACAGATACGCAGTATTTT.

In DNA, the CDR3 is TGTGCCAGCAGTTACCGGGAAGTGGCCAACACTGAAGCTTTCTTT. Its protein product is CASSYREVANTEAFF. J is TRBJ1-1 and V is TRBV6-6; D call uncertain. The CDR3 sequence is 15 residues long. V lost 2 bases and J lost 2, with 12 bases in between. Germline V gene sequence: CDR1 MNHNY, CDR2 SVGAGI (reference sequence).

The rearrangement joins TRBV7-2 to TRBJ2-2; D may be TRBD1 (6 bases). V was cut by 5 bases and J by 6 bases, with 19 bases left in between. Per germline, CDR1 SGHTA and CDR2 FQGNSA. CDR3 length equals 16 residues. Here the CDR3 reads CASSPAGRGNPGELFF. The CDR3 region has the DNA TGTGCCAGCAGCCCCGCGGGCAGGGGCAACCCCGGGGAGCTGTTTTTT.

The CDR3 sequence is CASSLKQGGLGANVLTF. The CDR3 coding sequence is TGTGCCAGCAGCTTGAAACAGGGGGGGCTTGGGGCCAACGTCCTGACTTTC. The chain carries TRBV5-4 and TRBJ2-6; the D gene is possibly TRBD1 (8 bases). The CDR3 is 17 amino acids. Germline values: CDR1 SGHNT, CDR2 YYREEE (reference sequence). V shed 1 base and J shed 3 bases, with 14 bases lying between them.

The chain is built from TRBV18 and TRBJ2-3; a possible D gene is TRBD1 (6 bases). V gave up 8 bases and J gave up 0 bases, with 9 bases separating them. The germline gives CDR1 KGHSH, CDR2 LQKENI. The CDR3 spans 13 residues. In nucleotides, the CDR3 is TGTGCCAGCGGACAGACAAGCACAGATACGCAGTATTTT. This sequence encodes CASGQTSTDTQYF.

V is TRBV5-4 and J is TRBJ2-7; D possibly corresponds to TRBD1 (5 bases). This CDR3 contains 15 residues. Germline V gives CDR1 SGHNT, CDR2 YYREEE (reference sequence). V lost 0 bases, J lost 2 bases, and 12 bases lay in between. The CDR3 DNA reads TGTGCCAGCAGCTTGGCAGGGAATTTGGCCTACGAGCAGTACTTC. It codes for CASSLAGNLAYEQYF.

The rearrangement links TRBV2 to TRBJ2-5, with D perhaps TRBD2 (5 bases). Trimming took off 6 bases at V and 3 bases at J, with 11 bases between the two ends. The CDR3 contains 13 residues. The V gene's germline CDR1 is SNHLY and CDR2 FYNNEI. CDR3 nucleotides: TGTGCCAGCAGGGAGGCGATGGAAGAGACCCAGTACTTC. It specifies CASREAMEETQYF.

This rearrangement joins TRBV6-5 to TRBJ2-3; 12 bases align to TRBD2. The CDR3 is 15 amino acids. The V and J ends lost 9 bases and 6 bases, in that order; junction bases with no gene match: 10. Germline V gene sequence: CDR1 MNHEY, CDR2 SVGAGI. The CDR3 nucleotides read TGTGCCAGTGGTGCCCTAGCGGGGGGGCCCGATACGCAGTATTTT. Its protein is CASGALAGGPDTQYF.

This sequence joins TRBV29-1 and TRBJ2-7; a weak D match, TRBD1 (6 bases). Germline assignment: CDR1 SQVTM and CDR2 ANQGSEA. Between the trimmed V and J ends, which lost 7 bases and 2 bases, there was a span of 12 bases. The CDR3 consists of 12 residues. CDR3 DNA sequence: TGCAGCGCAATGACAGGAACCTACGAGCAGTACTTC. Its protein is CSAMTGTYEQYF.

This chain connects TRBV19 to TRBJ2-7; D ambiguous. The V gene's germline CDR1 is LNHDA and CDR2 SQIVND (reference sequence). The V gene lost 0 bases and the J gene lost 3 bases, with 9 bases spanning the gap. CDR3 length equals 14 residues. The CDR3 nucleotides read TGTGCCAGTAGTATAGATGAGGTGGGCTACGAGCAGTACTTC. This codes for CASSIDEVGYEQYF.

Concerning this clone: Other DNA sequences of this sample code for an identical CDR3. V is TRBV5-4 and J is TRBJ1-2, with 8 bases matching TRBD1. The V segment lost 4 bases and the J segment 2 bases; nucleotides outside the gene matches: 4. There are 14 residues in the CDR3. CDR1 and CDR2 (germline): SGHNT, YYREEE (reference sequence). The CDR3 DNA reads TGTGCCAGCAGCCTAGGGACAGGCAACTATGGCTACACCTTC. This translates into CASSLGTGNYGYTF.

Within the sample, this clone is medium-sized (0.01 to 0.1%). The rearrangement joins TRBV6-4 to TRBJ2-3; TRBD2 matches at 14 bases. Trimming removed 4 bases from V and 4 bases from J; junction bases left unmatched: 4. Germline V gene data show CDR1 as MRHNA and CDR2 as SNTAGT. This CDR3 comprises 16 residues. This CDR3 is CASSAGLAGGPDTQYF. The CDR3 DNA follows: TGTGCCAGCAGTGCCGGACTAGCGGGGGGCCCAGATACGCAGTATTTT.

The gene calls are TRBV11-2 and TRBJ1-3, with unresolved D. This CDR3 is 14 amino acids long. Per the germline V gene, CDR1 is SGHAT and CDR2 is FQNNGV. V shed 10 bases and J shed 1 base, with 14 bases lying between them. CDR3 DNA: TGTGCCACCGATCACGGGGTATCTGGAAACACCATATATTTT. Its protein product is CATDHGVSGNTIYF. Combining the CDR3 with reference TRBV11-2 and TRBJ1-3 gives the whole variable domain EAGVAQSPRYKIIEKRQSVAFWCNPISGHATLYWYQQILGQGPKLLIQFQNNGVVDDSQLPKDRFSAERLKGVDSTLKIQPAKLEDSAVYLCATDHGVSGNTIYFGEGSWLTVV.

In DNA, the CDR3 is TGTGCCAGCAGCGTCCAGACAGGGTTCCTAACTGGAAACACCATATATTTT. Translating it yields CASSVQTGFLTGNTIYF. The V gene is TRBV11-2, the J gene TRBJ1-3; 7 bases agree with TRBD1. The V gene end was trimmed by 5 bases and the J gene end by 2 bases; junction bases not matched to a gene: 12. This CDR3 region has 17 residues. The germline V gene has CDR1 SGHAT and CDR2 FQNNGV.

This clone was seen more than once but under ten times. The CDR3 nucleotides read TGTGCCAGCAGTCCCCTAACTCAGGGTTCAGCTTTCTTT. It is translated as CASSPLTQGSAFF. The V call is TRBV25-1, the J call TRBJ1-1; a weak D match, TRBD1 (5 bases). The CDR3 consists of 13 residues. V was cut by 5 bases and J by 10 bases, with 17 bases left in between. Germline loops: CDR1 MGHDK, CDR2 SYGVNS.

The gene calls are TRBV5-8 and TRBJ1-2; 7 positions agree with TRBD1. CDR3 length: 13 amino acids. V trimming: 6 bases; J trimming: 4 bases; junction bases outside the gene matches: 6. CDR1 is SGHTS, CDR2 YDEGEE, per germline. The CDR3 here is CASTLDRAYGYTF. In nucleotides, the CDR3 is TGTGCCAGCACCCTCGACAGGGCCTATGGCTACACCTTC.

The chain carries TRBV5-8 and TRBJ1-2; D gene unclear. The CDR3 consists of 15 residues. Germline loops: CDR1 SGHTS, CDR2 YDEGEE. With 4 bases removed from V and 4 bases from J, the gap between germline ends came to 17 bases. The DNA for the CDR3 is TGTGCCAGCAGCCGCCATGATGGGCACCTCTATGGCTACACCTTC. This gives the protein CASSRHDGHLYGYTF.

This chain's CDR3 is CASSWGTGGNQPQHF. In nucleotides, the CDR3 is TGTGCCAGCAGTTGGGGGACAGGGGGGAATCAGCCCCAGCATTTT. The genes are TRBV27 and TRBJ1-5; 11 nucleotides line up with TRBD1. Per germline, CDR1 MNHEY and CDR2 SMNVEV (reference sequence). The CDR3 covers 15 residues. The trim removed 4 bases at V and 4 bases at J, leaving 3 bases unmatched.

The genes are TRBV2 and TRBJ2-2, with D possibly TRBD1 on 6 matching bases. Trimming left V 6 bases short and J 1 base short, with 21 bases between. CDR1 is SNHLY, CDR2 FYNNEI, per germline. The CDR3 has 18 residues. CDR3 region: CASREPRLVQGNTGELFF. The DNA for the CDR3 is TGTGCCAGCAGGGAACCCCGTTTGGTACAGGGGAACACCGGGGAGCTGTTTTTT.

The chain couples TRBV9 to TRBJ2-7, with 8 positions matching TRBD2. Germline loops: CDR1 SGDLS, CDR2 YYNGEE. V shed 5 bases and J 2 bases; nucleotides not matched to a gene: 9. The CDR3 runs to 15 residues. CDR3 residues: CASSPPSGPPYEQYF. The CDR3 coding sequence is TGTGCCAGCAGTCCCCCTAGCGGGCCACCCTACGAGCAGTACTTC. The entire variable domain, with the rest obtained from reference TRBV9 and TRBJ2-7, is as follows: DSGVTQTPKHLITATGQRVTLRCSPRSGDLSVYWYQQSLDQGLQFLIQYYNGEERAKGNILERFSAQQFPDLHSELNLSSLELGDSALYFCASSPPSGPPYEQYFGPGTRLTVT.

The chain couples TRBV28 to TRBJ1-3, with a weak D call TRBD1 (5 bases). The CDR3 runs 16 residues. The V gene's germline CDR1 is MDHEN and CDR2 SYDVKM. V shed 7 bases and J shed 4 bases, with 20 bases lying between them. In DNA, the CDR3 is TGTGCCAGCATCAATGGCGGGGGACGATTAGGAAACACCATATATTTT. Its translation is CASINGGGRLGNTIYF.

The genes are TRBV2 and TRBJ2-1; 7 bases align to TRBD1. Germline V gives CDR1 SNHLY, CDR2 FYNNEI. With V trimmed by 6 bases and J by 4 bases, 9 bases remained unmatched. The CDR3 has 15 residues. CDR3 amino acids: CASSLDRAIYNEQFF. For the CDR3, the DNA is TGTGCCAGCAGCCTCGACAGGGCCATATACAATGAGCAGTTCTTC.

The chain couples TRBV7-2 to TRBJ1-2; D unclear. The V gene lost 5 bases and the J gene lost 2 bases, with 18 bases spanning the gap. The CDR3 is 16 amino acids. CDR1 is SGHTA and CDR2 is FQGNSA in the germline V gene. The CDR3 nucleotides are TGTGCCAGCAGCGAAAGCTCGCTCGGCGGCAACTATGGCTACACCTTC. It yields the protein CASSESSLGGNYGYTF.

The V gene is TRBV11-3, the J gene TRBJ1-2; 8 positions match TRBD1. The CDR3 covers 14 residues. Germline CDR1 is SGHNT and CDR2 is YENEEA. The ends lost 1 base at V and 7 bases at J; junction bases unmatched: 5. Here the CDR3 reads CASSLGQGIGGYTF. The CDR3 region has the DNA TGTGCCAGCAGCTTAGGACAGGGGATTGGTGGCTACACCTTC.